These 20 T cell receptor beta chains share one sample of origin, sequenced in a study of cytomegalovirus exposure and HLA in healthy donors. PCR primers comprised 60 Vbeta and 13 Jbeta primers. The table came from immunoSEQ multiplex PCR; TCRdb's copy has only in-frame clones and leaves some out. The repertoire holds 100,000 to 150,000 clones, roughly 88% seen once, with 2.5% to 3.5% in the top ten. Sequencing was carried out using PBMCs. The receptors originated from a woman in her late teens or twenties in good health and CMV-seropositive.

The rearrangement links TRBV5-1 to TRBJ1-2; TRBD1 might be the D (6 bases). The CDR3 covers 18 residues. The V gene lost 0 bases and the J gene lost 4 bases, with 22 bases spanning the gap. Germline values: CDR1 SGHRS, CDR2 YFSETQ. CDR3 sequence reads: CASSLARGTGYETYGYTF. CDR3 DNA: TGCGCCAGCAGCTTGGCCAGGGGTACCGGGTACGAGACCTATGGCTACACCTTC.

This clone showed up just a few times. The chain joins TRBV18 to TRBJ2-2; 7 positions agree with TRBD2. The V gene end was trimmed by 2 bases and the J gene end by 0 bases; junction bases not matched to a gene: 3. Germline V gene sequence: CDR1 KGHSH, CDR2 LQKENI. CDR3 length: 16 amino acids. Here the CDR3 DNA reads TGTGCCAGCTCACCAAGAGCGGGGACGAACACCGGGGAGCTGTTTTTT. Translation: CASSPRAGTNTGELFF.

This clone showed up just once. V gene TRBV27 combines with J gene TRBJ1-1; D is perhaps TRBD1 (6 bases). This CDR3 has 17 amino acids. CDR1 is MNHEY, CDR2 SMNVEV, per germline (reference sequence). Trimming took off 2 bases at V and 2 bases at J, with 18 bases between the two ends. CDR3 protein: CASSLGGGFIINTEAFF. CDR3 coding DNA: TGTGCCAGCAGTTTAGGGGGGGGCTTTATCATTAACACTGAAGCTTTCTTT.

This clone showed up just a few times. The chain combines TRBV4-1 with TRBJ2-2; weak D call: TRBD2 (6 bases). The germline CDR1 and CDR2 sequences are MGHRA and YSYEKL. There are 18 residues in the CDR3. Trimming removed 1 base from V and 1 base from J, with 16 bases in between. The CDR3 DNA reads TGCGCCAGCAGCCAAGCGGCGAGACTAGTGATGAACACCGGGGAGCTGTTTTTT. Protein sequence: CASSQAARLVMNTGELFF.

The CDR3 bases are TGCGCCAGCAGCCAAGATGGGCAGAAGGATGAAAAACTGTTTTTT. Amino acid sequence: CASSQDGQKDEKLFF. This chain links TRBV4-1 with TRBJ1-4; D gene unclear. V was cut by 0 bases and J by 6 bases, with 11 bases left in between. CDR3 length: 15 amino acids. In germline, CDR1 is MGHRA, CDR2 YSYEKL.

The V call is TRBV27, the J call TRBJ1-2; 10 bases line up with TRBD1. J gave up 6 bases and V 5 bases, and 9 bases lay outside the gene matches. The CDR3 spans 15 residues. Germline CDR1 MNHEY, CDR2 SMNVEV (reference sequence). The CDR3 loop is CASSRRQGALDGYTF. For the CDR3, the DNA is TGTGCCAGCAGTCGTCGACAGGGGGCATTGGATGGCTACACCTTC.

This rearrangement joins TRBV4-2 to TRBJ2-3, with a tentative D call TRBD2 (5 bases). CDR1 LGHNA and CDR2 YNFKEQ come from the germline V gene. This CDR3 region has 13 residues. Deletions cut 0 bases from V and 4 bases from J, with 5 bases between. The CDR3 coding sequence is TGTGCCAGCAGCCAAGAGGAGGCAGATACGCAGTATTTT. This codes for CASSQEEADTQYF.

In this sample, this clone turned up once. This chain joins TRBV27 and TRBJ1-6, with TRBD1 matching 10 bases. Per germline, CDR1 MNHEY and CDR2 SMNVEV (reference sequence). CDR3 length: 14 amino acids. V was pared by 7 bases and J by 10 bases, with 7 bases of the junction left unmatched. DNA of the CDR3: TGTGCCAGCACGGGGACAGGGGTCGGGTCACCCCTCCACTTT. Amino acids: CASTGTGVGSPLHF.

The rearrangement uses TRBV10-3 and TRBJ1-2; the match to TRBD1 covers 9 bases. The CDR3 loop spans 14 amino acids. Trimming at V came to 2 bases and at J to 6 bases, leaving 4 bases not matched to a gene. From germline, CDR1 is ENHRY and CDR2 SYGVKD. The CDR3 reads CAISEPGTGNGYTF. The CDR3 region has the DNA TGTGCCATCAGTGAGCCCGGGACAGGGAATGGCTACACCTTC.

CDR3 amino acids: CASSLSPVYEQYF. Here the CDR3 DNA reads TGTGCCAGCAGCTTGTCCCCAGTTTACGAGCAGTACTTC. This sequence joins TRBV7-9 and TRBJ2-7; no clear D. With 3 bases removed from V and 4 bases from J, the gap between germline ends came to 10 bases. Looked up from germline, CDR1 is SEHNR and CDR2 is FQNEAQ (reference sequence). The CDR3 has 13 residues. The full variable domain, in which reference TRBV7-9 and TRBJ2-7 provide the parts outside the CDR3, is DTGVSQNPRHKITKRGQNVTFRCDPISEHNRLYWYRQTLGQGPEFLTYFQNEAQLEKSRLLSDRFSAERPKGSFSTLEIQRTEQGDSAMYLCASSLSPVYEQYFGPGTRLTVT.

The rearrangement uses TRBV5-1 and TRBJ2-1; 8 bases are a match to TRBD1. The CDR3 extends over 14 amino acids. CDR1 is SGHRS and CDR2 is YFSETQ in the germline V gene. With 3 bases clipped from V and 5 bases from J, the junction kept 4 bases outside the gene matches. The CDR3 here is CASSSGTGHNEQFF. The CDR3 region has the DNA TGCGCCAGCAGCTCCGGGACAGGCCACAATGAGCAGTTCTTC. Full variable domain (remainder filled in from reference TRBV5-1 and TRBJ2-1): KAGVTQTPRYLIKTRGQQVTLSCSPISGHRSVSWYQQTPGQGLQFLFEYFSETQRNKGNFPGRFSGRQFSNSRSEMNVSTLELGDSALYLCASSSGTGHNEQFFGPGTRLTVL.

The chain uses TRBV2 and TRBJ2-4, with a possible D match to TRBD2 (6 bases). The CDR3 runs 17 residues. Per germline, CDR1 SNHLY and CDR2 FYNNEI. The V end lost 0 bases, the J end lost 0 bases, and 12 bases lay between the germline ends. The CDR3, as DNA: TGTGCCAGCAGTGAAGCACGGGGGACTGAAGCCAAAAACATTCAGTACTTC. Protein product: CASSEARGTEAKNIQYF.

The CDR3 DNA sequence: TGTGCCAGCAGTTTTTTGGCGGATCAGCCCCAGCATTTT. Protein: CASSFLADQPQHF. The rearrangement uses TRBV28 and TRBJ1-5; D is ambiguous. Deletions cut 3 bases from V and 5 bases from J, with 8 bases between. The CDR3 extends over 13 amino acids. Per germline, CDR1 MDHEN and CDR2 SYDVKM. The whole variable domain, filled in from reference TRBV28 and TRBJ1-5, reads DVKVTQSSRYLVKRTGEKVFLECVQDMDHENMFWYRQDPGLGLRLIYFSYDVKMKEKGDIPEGYSVSREKKERFSLILESASTNQTSMYLCASSFLADQPQHFGDGTRLSIL.

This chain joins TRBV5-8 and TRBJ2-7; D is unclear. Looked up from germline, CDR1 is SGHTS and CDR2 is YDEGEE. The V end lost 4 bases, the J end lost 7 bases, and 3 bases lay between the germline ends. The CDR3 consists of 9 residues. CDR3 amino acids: CASSIEQYF. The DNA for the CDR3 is TGTGCCAGCAGCATAGAGCAGTACTTC.

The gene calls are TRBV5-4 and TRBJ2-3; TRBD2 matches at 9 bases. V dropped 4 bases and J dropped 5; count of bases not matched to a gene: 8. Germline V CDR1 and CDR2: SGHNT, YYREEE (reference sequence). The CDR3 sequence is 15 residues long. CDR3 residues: CASSAGGHSVDTQYF. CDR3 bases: TGTGCCAGCAGCGCGGGGGGGCATTCGGTAGATACGCAGTATTTT.

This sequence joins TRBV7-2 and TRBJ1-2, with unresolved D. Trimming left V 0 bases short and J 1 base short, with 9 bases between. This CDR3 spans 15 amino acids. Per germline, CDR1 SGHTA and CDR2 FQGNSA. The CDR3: CASSLAAGLNYGYTF. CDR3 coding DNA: TGTGCCAGCAGCTTAGCGGCAGGTCTTAACTATGGCTACACCTTC.

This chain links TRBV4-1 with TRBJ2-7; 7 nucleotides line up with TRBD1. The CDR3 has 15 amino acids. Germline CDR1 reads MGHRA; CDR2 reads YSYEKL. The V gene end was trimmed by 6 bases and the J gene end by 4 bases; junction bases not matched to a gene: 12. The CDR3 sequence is CASSQWGQQSYEQYF. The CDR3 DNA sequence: TGCGCCAGCAGTCAATGGGGACAGCAATCTTACGAGCAGTACTTC.

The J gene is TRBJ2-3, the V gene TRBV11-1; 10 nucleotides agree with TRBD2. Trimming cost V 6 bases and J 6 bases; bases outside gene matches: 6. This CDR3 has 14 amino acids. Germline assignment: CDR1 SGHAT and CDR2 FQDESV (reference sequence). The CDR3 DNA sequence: TGTGCCAGCAGGCAACTAGCGGGGCTTGATACGCAGTATTTT. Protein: CASRQLAGLDTQYF.

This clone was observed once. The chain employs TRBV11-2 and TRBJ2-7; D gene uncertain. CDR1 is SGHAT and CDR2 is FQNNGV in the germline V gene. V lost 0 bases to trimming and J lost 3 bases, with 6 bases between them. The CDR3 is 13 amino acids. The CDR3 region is CASSLEQYYEQYF. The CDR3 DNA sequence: TGTGCCAGCAGCTTAGAACAGTACTACGAGCAGTACTTC. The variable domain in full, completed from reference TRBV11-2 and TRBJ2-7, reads EAGVAQSPRYKIIEKRQSVAFWCNPISGHATLYWYQQILGQGPKLLIQFQNNGVVDDSQLPKDRFSAERLKGVDSTLKIQPAKLEDSAVYLCASSLEQYYEQYFGPGTRLTVT.

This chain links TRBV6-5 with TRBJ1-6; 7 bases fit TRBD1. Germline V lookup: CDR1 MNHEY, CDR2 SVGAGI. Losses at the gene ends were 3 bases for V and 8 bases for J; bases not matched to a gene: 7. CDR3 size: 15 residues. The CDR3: CASSYRQGVYSPLHF. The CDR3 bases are TGTGCCAGCAGTTATCGGCAGGGGGTTTATTCACCCCTCCACTTT.